This record concerns one T cell receptor (beta chain) sequence. This sample was taken from a study of blood T cell repertoires in COVID-19. Study in general: COVID-19 samples from acute and convalescent phases originated in the United States, Italy and Spain. Sources were T cells, B-cell-depleted T cells, or PBMCs; the material itself was cDNA or gDNA.

CDR1 is MNHEY, CDR2 SVGEGT, per germline. The V end lost 0 bases, the J end lost 0 bases, and 6 bases lay between the germline ends. The CDR3 has 15 residues. In the original processing: Amplification of reference gene primers provided the estimated nucleated cell counts. Here immunoSEQ multiplex PCR was the method, and the copy in TCRdb shows in-frame clones only, minus some. From that table come the V and J calls and clone size; the DNA was used to work out D and trimming. The data contain about 76,000 clones, approximately 88% of them seen just once; the ten biggest clones take up roughly 5.9%. The chain joins TRBV6-2 or TRBV6-3 to TRBJ1-3; D gene unclear. The clonotype comes from a man aged 45-60 years with active COVID-19. Sequencing was carried out using peripheral blood. The CDR3 region is CASSYSTSSGNTIYF. The CDR3 DNA reads TGTGCCAGCAGTTACTCTACGAGCTCTGGAAACACCATATATTTT.